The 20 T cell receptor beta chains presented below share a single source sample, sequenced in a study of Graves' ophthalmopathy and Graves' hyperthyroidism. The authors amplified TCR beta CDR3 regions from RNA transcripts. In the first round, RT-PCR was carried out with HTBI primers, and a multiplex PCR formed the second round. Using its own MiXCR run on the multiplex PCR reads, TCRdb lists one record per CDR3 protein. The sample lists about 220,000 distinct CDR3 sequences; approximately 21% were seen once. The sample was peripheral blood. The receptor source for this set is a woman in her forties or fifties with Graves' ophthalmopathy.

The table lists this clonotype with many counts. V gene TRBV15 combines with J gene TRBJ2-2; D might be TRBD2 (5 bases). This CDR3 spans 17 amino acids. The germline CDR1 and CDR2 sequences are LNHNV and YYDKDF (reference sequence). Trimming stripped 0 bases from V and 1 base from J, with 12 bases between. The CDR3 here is CATSRDGRGLNTGELFF. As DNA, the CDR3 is TGTGCCACCAGCAGAGATGGACGGGGTTTGAACACCGGGGAGCTGTTTTTT.

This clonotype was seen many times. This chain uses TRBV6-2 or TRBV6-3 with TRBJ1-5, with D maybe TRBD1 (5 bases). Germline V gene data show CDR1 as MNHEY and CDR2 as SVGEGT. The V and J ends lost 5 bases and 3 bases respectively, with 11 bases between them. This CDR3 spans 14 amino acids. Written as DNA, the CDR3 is TGTGCCAGCAGTCACAGGAACGACAATCAGCCCCAGCATTTT. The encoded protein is CASSHRNDNQPQHF.

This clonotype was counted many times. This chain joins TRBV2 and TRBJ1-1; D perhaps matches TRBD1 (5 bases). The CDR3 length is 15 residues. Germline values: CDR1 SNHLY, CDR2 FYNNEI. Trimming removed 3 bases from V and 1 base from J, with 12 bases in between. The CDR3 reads CASSDLQGRNTEAFF. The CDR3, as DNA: TGTGCCAGCAGTGACCTTCAGGGTCGGAACACTGAAGCTTTCTTT.

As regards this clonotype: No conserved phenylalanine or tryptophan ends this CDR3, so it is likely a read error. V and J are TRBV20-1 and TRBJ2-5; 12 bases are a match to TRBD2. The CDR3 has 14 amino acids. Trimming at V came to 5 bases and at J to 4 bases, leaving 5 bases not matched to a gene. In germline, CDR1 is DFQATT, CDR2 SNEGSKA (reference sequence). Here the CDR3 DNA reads TGCAGTGCTGCTAGCGGGAGGGCCTCAGAGACCCAGTACGGG. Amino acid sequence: CSAASGRASETQYG.

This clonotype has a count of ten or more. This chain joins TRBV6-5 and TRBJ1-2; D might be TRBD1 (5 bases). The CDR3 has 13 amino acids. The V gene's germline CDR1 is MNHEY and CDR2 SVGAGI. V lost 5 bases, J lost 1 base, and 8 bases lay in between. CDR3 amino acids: CASSMTVNYGYTF. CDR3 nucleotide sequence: TGTGCCAGCAGTATGACAGTTAACTATGGCTACACCTTC.

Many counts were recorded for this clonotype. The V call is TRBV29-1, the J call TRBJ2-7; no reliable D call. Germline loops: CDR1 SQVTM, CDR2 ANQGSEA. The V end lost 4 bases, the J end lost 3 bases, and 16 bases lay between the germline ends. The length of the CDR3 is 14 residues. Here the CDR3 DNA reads TGCAGCGTTGGATACTCCTCTAGGAGCTACGAGCAGTACTTC. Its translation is CSVGYSSRSYEQYF.

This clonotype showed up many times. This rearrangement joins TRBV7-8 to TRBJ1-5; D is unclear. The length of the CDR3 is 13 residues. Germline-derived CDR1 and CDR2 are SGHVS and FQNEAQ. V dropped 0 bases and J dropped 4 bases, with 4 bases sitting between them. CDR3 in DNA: TGTGCCAGCAGCTTAGCGTCTAATCAGCCCCAGCATTTT. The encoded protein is CASSLASNQPQHF.

In DNA, the CDR3 is TGCGCCAGCAGCCAAGGGCGGCAGCAAGAGACCCAGTACTTC. The encoded protein is CASSQGRQQETQYF. The genes are TRBV4-1 and TRBJ2-5; D gene uncertain. Trimming pared 1 base from V and 2 bases from J, leaving 8 bases between. Germline CDR1 reads MGHRA; CDR2 reads YSYEKL. This CDR3 is built from 14 residues.

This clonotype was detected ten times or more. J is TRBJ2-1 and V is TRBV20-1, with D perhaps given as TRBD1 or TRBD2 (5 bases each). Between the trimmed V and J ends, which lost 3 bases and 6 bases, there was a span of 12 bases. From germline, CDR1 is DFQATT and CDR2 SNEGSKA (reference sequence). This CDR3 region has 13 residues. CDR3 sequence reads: CSARPGPFNEQFF. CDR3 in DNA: TGCAGTGCTAGGCCGGGACCCTTCAATGAGCAGTTCTTC.

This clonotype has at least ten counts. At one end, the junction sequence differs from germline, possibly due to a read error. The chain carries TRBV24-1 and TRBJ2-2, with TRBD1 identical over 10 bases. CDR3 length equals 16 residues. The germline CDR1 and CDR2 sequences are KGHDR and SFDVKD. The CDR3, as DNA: TGTACCACCAGTGGTCCGGGACAGGGGACCACCGGGGAGCTGCTTTTT. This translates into CTTSGPGQGTTGELLF.

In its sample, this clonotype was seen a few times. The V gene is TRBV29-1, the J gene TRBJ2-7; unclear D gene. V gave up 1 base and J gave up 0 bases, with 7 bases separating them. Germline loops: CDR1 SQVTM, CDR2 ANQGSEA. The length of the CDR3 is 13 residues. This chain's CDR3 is CSVEAGPSYEQYF. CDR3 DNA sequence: TGCAGCGTTGAAGCGGGCCCCTCCTACGAGCAGTACTTC.

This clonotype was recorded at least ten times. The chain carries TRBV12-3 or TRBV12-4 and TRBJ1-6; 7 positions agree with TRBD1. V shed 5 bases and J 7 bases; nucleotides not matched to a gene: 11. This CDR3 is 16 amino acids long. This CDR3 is CASSAQGRGWNSPLHF. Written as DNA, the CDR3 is TGTGCCAGCAGTGCACAGGGGCGAGGTTGGAATTCACCCCTCCACTTT.

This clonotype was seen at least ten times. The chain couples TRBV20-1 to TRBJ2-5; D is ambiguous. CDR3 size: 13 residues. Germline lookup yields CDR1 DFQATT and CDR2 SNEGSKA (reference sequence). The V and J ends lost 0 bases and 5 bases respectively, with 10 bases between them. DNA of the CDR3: TGCAGTGCTAGAGATACAGATAGGGAGACCCAGTACTTC. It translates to CSARDTDRETQYF.

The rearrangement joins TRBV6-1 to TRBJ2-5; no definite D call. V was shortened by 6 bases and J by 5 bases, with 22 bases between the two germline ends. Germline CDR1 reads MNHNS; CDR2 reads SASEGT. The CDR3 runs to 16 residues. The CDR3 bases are TGTGCCAGCAGCCCCTATCGGCTTTCCCCCGGGGAGACCCAGTACTTC. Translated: CASSPYRLSPGETQYF.

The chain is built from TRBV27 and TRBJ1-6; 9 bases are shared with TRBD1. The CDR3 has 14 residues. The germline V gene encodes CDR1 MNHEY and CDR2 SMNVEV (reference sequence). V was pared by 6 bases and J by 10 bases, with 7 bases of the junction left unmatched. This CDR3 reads CASSRTGAGSPLHF. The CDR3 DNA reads TGTGCCAGCAGCCGGACAGGGGCTGGGTCACCCCTCCACTTT.

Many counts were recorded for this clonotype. The CDR3 reads CSAEGTAYEQYF. The CDR3 DNA reads TGCAGTGCTGAAGGGACAGCCTACGAGCAGTACTTC. This chain uses TRBV20-1 with TRBJ2-7, with 7 bases that match TRBD1. CDR1 DFQATT and CDR2 SNEGSKA come from the germline V gene (reference sequence). There are 12 residues in the CDR3. V dropped 5 bases and J dropped 2; count of bases not matched to a gene: 3.

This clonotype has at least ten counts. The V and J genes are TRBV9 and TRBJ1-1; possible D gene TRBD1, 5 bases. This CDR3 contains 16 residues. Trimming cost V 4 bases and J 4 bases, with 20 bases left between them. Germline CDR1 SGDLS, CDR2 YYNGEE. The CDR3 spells CASSPGRFGDGTEAFF. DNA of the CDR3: TGTGCCAGCAGCCCCGGGCGGTTCGGGGACGGCACTGAAGCTTTCTTT.

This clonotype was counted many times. The CDR3 DNA follows: TGTGCCTGGAAAGCTAGCGGGAAACAAGAGACCCAGTACTTC. Translating gives CAWKASGKQETQYF. The chain recombines TRBV30 with TRBJ2-5, with 9 bases that match TRBD2. There are 14 residues in the CDR3. The V segment lost 4 bases and the J segment 2 bases; nucleotides outside the gene matches: 5. Germline V gene lookup returns CDR1 GTSNPN and CDR2 SVGIG (reference sequence).

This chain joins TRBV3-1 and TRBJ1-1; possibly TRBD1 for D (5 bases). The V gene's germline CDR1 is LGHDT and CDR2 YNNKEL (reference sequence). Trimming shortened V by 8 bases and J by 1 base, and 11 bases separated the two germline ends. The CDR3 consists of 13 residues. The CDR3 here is CASWGRGNTEAFF. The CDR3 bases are TGTGCCAGCTGGGGACGGGGGAACACTGAAGCTTTCTTT.

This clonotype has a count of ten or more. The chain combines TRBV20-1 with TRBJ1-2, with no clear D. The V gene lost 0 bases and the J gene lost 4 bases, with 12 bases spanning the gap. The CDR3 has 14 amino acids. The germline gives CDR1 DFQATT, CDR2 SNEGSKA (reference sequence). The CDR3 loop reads CSARELRAPYGYTF. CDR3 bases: TGCAGTGCTAGAGAGTTAAGGGCTCCCTATGGCTACACCTTC.